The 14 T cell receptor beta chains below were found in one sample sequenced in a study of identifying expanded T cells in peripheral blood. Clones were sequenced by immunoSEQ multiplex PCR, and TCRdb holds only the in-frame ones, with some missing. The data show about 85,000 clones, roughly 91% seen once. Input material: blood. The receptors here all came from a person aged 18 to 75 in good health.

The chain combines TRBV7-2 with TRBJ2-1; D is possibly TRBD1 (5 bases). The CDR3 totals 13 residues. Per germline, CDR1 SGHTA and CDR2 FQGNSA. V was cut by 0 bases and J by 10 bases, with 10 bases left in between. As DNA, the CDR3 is TGTGCCAGCAGCTTAGCGCCCTCAGGGGAGCAGTTCTTC. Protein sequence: CASSLAPSGEQFF.

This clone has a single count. DNA for the CDR3: TGTGCCAGCAGCACATTCTCATACAATGAGCAGTTCTTC. As protein: CASSTFSYNEQFF. V gene TRBV28 combines with J gene TRBJ2-1; D uncertain. The CDR3 extends over 13 amino acids. Trimming removed 6 bases from V and 4 bases from J, with 10 bases in between. Germline V gene data show CDR1 as MDHEN and CDR2 as SYDVKM.

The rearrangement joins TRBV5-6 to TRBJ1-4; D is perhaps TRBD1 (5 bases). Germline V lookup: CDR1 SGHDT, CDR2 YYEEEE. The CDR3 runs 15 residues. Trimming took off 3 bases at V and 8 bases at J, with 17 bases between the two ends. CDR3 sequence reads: CASSSRGGAEEKLFF. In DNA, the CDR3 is TGTGCCAGCAGCTCCCGTGGTGGGGCCGAGGAAAAACTGTTTTTT.

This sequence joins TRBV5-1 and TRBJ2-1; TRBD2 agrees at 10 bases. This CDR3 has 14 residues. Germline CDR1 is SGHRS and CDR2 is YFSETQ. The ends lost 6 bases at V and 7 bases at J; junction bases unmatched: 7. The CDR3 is CASTSGGGGNEQFF. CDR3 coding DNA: TGCGCCAGCACCAGCGGGGGGGGCGGGAATGAGCAGTTCTTC.

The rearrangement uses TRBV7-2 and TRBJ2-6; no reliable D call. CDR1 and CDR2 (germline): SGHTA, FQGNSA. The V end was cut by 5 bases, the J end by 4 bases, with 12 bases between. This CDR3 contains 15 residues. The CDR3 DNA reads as TGTGCCAGCAGCCAGACACCTGTGGGGGCCAACGTCCTGACTTTC. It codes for CASSQTPVGANVLTF.

The CDR3 DNA reads as TGTGCCAGCAGTGTCAGACAGGAGGCATATGGCTACACCTTC. This codes for CASSVRQEAYGYTF. The rearrangement links TRBV2 to TRBJ1-2, with a weak D call TRBD1 (6 bases). CDR1 and CDR2 from the germline V gene are SNHLY and FYNNEI. CDR3 length: 14 amino acids. V lost 4 bases and J 5 bases, leaving 14 bases between the germline ends.

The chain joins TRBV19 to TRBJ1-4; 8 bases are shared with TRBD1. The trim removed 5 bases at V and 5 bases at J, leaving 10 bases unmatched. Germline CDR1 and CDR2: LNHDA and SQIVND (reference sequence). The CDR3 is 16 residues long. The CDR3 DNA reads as TGTGCCAGTAGTCTCTCGGACAGGGAACCAAATGAAAAACTGTTTTTT. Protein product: CASSLSDREPNEKLFF.

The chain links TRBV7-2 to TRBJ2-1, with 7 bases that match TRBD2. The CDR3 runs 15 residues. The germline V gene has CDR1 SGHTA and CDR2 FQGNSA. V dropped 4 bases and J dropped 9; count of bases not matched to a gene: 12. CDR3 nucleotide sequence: TGTGCCAGCAGCTCGCTGGCGGGGGAGCTCGGTGAGCAGTTCTTC. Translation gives CASSSLAGELGEQFF.

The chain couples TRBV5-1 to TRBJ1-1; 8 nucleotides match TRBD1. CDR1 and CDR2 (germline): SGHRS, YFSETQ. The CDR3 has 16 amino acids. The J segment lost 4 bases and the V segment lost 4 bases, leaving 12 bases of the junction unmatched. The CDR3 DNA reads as TGCGCCAGCAGCGGAGAATCAGGGGGCGCAAGCACTGAAGCTTTCTTT. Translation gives CASSGESGGASTEAFF.

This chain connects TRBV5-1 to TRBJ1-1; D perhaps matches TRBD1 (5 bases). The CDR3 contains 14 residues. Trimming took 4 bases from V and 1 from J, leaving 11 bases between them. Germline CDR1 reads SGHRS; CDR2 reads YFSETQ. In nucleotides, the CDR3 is TGCGCCAGCAGCAATTCCGGGGCGAACACTGAAGCTTTCTTT. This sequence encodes CASSNSGANTEAFF.

DNA for the CDR3: TGCGCCAGCAGCCAATACTGGCAGGGAAACACCGGGGAGCTGTTTTTT. Its translation: CASSQYWQGNTGELFF. The chain couples TRBV4-3 to TRBJ2-2; possibly TRBD1 for D (5 bases). The CDR3 spans 16 residues. From germline, CDR1 is LGHNA and CDR2 YSLEER. The ends were cut back, 2 bases at V and 2 bases at J, with 12 bases in the middle.

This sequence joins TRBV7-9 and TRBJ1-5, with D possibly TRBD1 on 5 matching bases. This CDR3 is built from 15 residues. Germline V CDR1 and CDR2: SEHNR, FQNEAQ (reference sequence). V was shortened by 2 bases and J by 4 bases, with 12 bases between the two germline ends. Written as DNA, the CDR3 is TGTGCCAGCAGCTTAAATTCGGGGGTTAATCAGCCCCAGCATTTT. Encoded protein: CASSLNSGVNQPQHF.

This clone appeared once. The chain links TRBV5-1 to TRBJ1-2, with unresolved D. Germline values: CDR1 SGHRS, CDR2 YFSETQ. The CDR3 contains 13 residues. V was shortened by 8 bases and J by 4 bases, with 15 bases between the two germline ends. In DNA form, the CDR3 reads TGCGCCAGTGAGCGGGAACCCCTCTATGGCTACACCTTC. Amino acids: CASEREPLYGYTF.

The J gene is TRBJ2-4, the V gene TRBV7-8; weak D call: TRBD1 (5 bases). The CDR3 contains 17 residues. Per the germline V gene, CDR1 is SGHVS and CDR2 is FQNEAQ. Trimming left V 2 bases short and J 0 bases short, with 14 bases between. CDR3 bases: TGTGCCAGCAGCTTACCTCCTGGGGCCTTAGCCAAAAACATTCAGTACTTC. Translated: CASSLPPGALAKNIQYF.